This entry is about one T cell receptor (beta chain). Its binding antigen is unknown. No much larger clonotype is one base removed from it; base qualities were not supplied. This sample stems from a study of shared clonotypes between healthy human individuals (dated by TCRdb to 2018 to 2020). Context from the whole study: The cohort included three men and two women between 18 and 49 years of age. For each donor, CD4 naive and CD4 memory were each run on three plates, CD8 naive on two plates, and CD8 memory on one plate. To estimate repertoire size and how much clonotypes are shared between individuals, the study performed deep sequencing of blood TCR repertoires from roughly five healthy adults. To increase sequencing depth and limit assay-specific biases, different laboratories used diverse techniques to prepare libraries and sequence TCR repertoires. Between about 0.8 and 9.5 billion PBMCs per donor were obtained by leukapheresis. Paper-wide results and their limitations: The small number of donors limited the genetic and exposure-history diversity represented. Based on pairwise subsampling, the degree of clonotype sharing among donors was expected to be affected by sequencing depth. Naive subsets generally had larger estimated clonotype richness than memory subsets did. Across a few donors, 4.5% to 6.5% of naive CD4, around 3.5% of naive CD8, 2% to 2.5% of memory CD4, and roughly 0.4% of memory CD8 clonotypes were shared. Only blood was sampled, and tissue TCR repertoires likely differ from those in blood. Incomplete sequencing was indicated by rarefaction of sorted-subset datasets, despite the large sequencing depth. Compared with non-shared clonotypes, the clonotypes found in all four sorted-subset donors had higher generation probabilities.

Using the deep immunoSEQ assay, TCR CDR3 regions were amplified from genomic DNA by multiplex PCR. Genomic DNA extracted from each cell subset was distributed evenly over all wells of several immunoSEQ 96-well plates, and each plate served as one replicate. For sorted subsets, approximately 210 ng of genomic DNA, equivalent to some 30,000 T cell genomes, went into each replicate PCR. The purified libraries were quantified using a Qubit 3.0 fluorometer, sized with a Bioanalyzer 2100, and then quantified again using the KAPA Library Quantification kit. Each immunoSEQ 96-well plate was sequenced on its own single-read 150-cycle Illumina NextSeq 550 flow cell. The authors processed their data as follows. Because the immunoSEQ output included only junctional sequences and no quality scores, the filtering could not be the same as the filtering used for full-length reads. To assign V/J genes and CDR3, sequences were annotated against IMGT germline references using PyIR, a Python wrapper for IgBLAST v1.9. Any read was removed if the V/J assignment was weak (E-value above 1e-6), the CDR3 was missing, or the read contained stop codons, out-of-frame junctions, or ambiguous translated residues. A V3J clonotype was defined by an identical inferred V gene, J gene, and CDR3 amino acid sequence. To compute the percentage overlap between repertoires, the number of shared unique clonotypes was divided by the size of the smaller repertoire. RTK rarefaction, the Chao1 estimator, and Recon v2.1 estimates of unobserved clonotypes were used to assess repertoire richness. Generation probabilities were computed with OLGA for all TCRbeta clonotypes obtained by the gDNA method from a handful of donors. TCRdb obtained this table from immuneACCESS and retained in-frame rearrangements with V and J assigned. These tables miss some clones; where compared with another copy, unresolved V genes account for less than half of the shortfall, and the remainder is unexplained. D and trimming come from the DNA, and the V and J calls and clone size come from that table. The sample contains some 1.5 million clones, 95% to 97% of them found a single time. About 1% of the sample is in the top ten clones.

The trim is 2 bases for V and 9 bases for J, with a gap of 14 bases between the germline ends. Inclusive of the bounding cysteine and phenylalanine, the CDR3 is 14 residues long. Solely the CDR3 DNA is kept, with 42 bases framed from the first base. The germline V gene yields MDHEN for CDR1 and SYDVKM for CDR2. Donors were healthy HIV-negative adults with no recently reported acute infections or vaccinations. All donors were Caucasian adults living in Nashville, Tennessee, USA. CD4+ T cells were enriched by magnetic negative selection, after which naive cells were positively selected on CD45RA and the negative fraction was taken as the memory subset. Blood was collected by leukapheresis, and PBMCs were isolated by Ficoll-Histopaque density gradient centrifugation and then cryopreserved in liquid nitrogen vapor phase. Analytical flow cytometry was used to check the purity and quantity of each magnetically sorted T cell population. Genomic DNA was isolated from every sorted fraction and measured by UV absorbance on a Nanodrop 2000c.

This sequence uses TRBV28 and TRBJ1-5, and the D gene may be TRBD1, 5 bases matching. The TCR sequence derives from a man between 25 and 39 years old in good health. The sequenced material came from naive CD4+ T cells sorted from blood. What this sample's cell subset or site label stands for: CD45RA+ positively selected. The bases read TGTGCCAGCAGTTTAGACCCTCAGGGTCCGCCCCAGCATTTT. The translation is CASSLDPQGPPQHF.